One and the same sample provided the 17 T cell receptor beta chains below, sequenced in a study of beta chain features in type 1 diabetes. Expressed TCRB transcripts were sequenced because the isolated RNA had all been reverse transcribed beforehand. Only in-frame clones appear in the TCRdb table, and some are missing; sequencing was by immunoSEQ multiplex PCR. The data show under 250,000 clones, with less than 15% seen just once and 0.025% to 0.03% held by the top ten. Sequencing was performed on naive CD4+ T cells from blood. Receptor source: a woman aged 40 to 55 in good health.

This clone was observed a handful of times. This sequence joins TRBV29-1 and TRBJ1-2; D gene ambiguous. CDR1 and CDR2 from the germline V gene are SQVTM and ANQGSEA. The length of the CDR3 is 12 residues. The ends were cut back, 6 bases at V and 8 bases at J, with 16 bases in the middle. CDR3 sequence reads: CSVASNREGYTF. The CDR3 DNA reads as TGCAGCGTCGCATCGAATAGGGAGGGCTACACCTTC.

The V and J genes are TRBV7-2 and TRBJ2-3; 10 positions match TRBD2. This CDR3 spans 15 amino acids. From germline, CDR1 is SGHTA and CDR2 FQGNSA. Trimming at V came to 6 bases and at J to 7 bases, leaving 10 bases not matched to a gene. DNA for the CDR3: TGTGCCAGCAGTTTGAGCGGGGGGGCCCGAAATACGCAGTATTTT. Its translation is CASSLSGGARNTQYF.

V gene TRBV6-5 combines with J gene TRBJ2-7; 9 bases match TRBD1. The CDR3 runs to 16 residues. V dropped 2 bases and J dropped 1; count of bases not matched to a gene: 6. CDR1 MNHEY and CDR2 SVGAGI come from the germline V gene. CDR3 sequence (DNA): TGTGCCAGCAGTTACCTCGGGACAGGGATTTCCTACGAGCAGTACTTC. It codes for CASSYLGTGISYEQYF.

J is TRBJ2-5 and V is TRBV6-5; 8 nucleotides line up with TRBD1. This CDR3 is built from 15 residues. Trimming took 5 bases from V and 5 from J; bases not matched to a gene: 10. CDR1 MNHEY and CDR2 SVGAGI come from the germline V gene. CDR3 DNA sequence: TGTGCCAGCAGTGCCAGGGGGCGGGTTTCGGAGACCCAGTACTTC. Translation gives CASSARGRVSETQYF.

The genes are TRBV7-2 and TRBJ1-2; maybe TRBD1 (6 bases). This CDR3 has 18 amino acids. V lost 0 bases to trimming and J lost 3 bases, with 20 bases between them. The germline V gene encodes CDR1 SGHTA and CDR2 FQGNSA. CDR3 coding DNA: TGTGCCAGCAGCTTAGCCACCGGGGGAGGGGGGCTGGACTATGGCTACACCTTC. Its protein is CASSLATGGGGLDYGYTF.

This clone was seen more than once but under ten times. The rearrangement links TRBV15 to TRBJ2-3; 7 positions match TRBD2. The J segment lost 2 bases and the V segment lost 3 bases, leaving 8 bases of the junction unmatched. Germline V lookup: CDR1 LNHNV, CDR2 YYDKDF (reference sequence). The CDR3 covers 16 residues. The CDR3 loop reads CATSRELALVTDTQYF. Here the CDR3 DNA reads TGTGCCACCAGCAGGGAACTAGCGTTAGTCACAGATACGCAGTATTTT.

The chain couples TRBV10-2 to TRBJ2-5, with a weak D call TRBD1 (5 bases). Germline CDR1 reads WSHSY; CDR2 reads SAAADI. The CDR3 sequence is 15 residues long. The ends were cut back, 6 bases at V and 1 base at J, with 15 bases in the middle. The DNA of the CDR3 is TGCGCCAGCAGAGGCCGGACAACGTTCCAAGAGACCCAGTACTTC. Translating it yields CASRGRTTFQETQYF.

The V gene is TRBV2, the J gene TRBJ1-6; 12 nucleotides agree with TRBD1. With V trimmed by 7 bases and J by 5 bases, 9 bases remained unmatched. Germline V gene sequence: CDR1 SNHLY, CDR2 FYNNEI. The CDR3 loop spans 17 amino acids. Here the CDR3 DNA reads TGTGCCAGCATTGCGCCGGGACAGGGGGCAGATAATTCACCCCTCCACTTT. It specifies CASIAPGQGADNSPLHF.

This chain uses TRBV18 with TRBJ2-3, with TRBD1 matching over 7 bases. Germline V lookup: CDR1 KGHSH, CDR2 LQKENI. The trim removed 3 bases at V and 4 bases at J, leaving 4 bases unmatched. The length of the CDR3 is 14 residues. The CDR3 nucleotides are TGTGCCAGCTCACCCTACAGGGGCCCAGATACGCAGTATTTT. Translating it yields CASSPYRGPDTQYF.

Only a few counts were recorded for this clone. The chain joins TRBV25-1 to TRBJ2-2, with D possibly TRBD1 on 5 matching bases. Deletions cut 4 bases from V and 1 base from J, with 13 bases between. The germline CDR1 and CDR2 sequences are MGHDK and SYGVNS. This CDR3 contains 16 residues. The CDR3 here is CASSANSTENTGELFF. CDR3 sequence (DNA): TGTGCCAGCAGTGCAAACTCGACAGAGAACACCGGGGAGCTGTTTTTT.

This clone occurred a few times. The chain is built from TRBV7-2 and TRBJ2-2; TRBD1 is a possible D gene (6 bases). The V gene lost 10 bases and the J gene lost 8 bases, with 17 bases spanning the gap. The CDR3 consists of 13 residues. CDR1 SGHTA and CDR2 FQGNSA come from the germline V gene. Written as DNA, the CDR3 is TGTGCCACCAACAGGAGAGGGACAGGGGAGCTGTTTTTT. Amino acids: CATNRRGTGELFF.

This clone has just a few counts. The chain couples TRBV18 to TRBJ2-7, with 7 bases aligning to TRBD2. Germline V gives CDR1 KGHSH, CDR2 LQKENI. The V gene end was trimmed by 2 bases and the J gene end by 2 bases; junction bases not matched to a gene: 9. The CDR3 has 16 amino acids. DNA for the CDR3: TGTGCCAGCTCACCAACGGCCTCTAGCGGTGCCTACGAGCAGTACTTC. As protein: CASSPTASSGAYEQYF.

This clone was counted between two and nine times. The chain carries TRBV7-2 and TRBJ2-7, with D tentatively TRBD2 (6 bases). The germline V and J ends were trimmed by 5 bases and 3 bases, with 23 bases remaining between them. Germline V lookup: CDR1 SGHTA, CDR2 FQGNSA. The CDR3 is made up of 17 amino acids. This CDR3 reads CASSLRESGGWDYEQYF. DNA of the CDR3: TGTGCCAGCAGCCTCAGGGAGAGTGGGGGGTGGGACTACGAGCAGTACTTC.

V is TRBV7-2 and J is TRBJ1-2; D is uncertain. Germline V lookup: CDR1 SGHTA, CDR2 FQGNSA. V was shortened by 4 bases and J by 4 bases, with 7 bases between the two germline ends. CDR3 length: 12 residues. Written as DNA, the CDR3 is TGTGCCAGCAGCTCAGGAGGCTATGGCTACACCTTC. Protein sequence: CASSSGGYGYTF.

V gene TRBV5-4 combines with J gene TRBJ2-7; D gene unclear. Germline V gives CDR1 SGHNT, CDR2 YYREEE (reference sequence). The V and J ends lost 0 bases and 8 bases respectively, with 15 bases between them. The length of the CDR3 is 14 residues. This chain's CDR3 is CASSLAAAPAKQYF. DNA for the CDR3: TGTGCCAGCAGCTTGGCGGCGGCCCCGGCGAAGCAGTACTTC.

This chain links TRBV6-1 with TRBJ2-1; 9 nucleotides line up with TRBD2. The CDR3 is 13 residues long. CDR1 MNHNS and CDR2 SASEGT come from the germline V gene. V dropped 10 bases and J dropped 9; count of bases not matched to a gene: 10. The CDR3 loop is CATSPSGVFEQFF. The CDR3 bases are TGTGCCACCTCCCCTAGCGGGGTCTTTGAGCAGTTCTTC.

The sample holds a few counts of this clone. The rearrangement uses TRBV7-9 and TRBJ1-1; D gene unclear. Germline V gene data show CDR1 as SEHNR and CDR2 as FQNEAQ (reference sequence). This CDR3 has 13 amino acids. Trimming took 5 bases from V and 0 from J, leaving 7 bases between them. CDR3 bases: TGTGCCAGCAGCCTCTCAGTGAACACTGAAGCTTTCTTT. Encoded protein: CASSLSVNTEAFF.